This T cell receptor (beta chain) derives from a study of blood T cell repertoires in COVID-19. Study summary: The origin of the acute and convalescent COVID-19 samples was the United States, Italy and Spain. T cells, B-cell-depleted T cells, or PBMCs provided the cDNA or gDNA that served as material.

Per the authors' pipeline: Amplification with reference gene primers provided the estimates of nucleated cell counts. Sequenced by immunoSEQ multiplex PCR; TCRdb stores in-frame clones only, minus some. For V, J and clone size, that table is used; D and trimming come from the DNA. In the table there are around 300,000 clones, roughly 87% of which are singletons. With V trimmed by 3 bases and J by 5 bases, 7 bases remained unmatched. The V gene's germline CDR1 is LNHDA and CDR2 SQIVND (reference sequence). This CDR3 region has 15 residues. This clone was seen a few times. The sample comprised peripheral blood. The TCR was taken from a man aged 18 to 30 with active or convalescent COVID-19. The chain recombines TRBV19 with TRBJ2-3, with TRBD1 identical over 8 bases. This chain's CDR3 is CASSIRAGGIDTQYF. The CDR3 DNA reads TGTGCCAGTAGTATTAGGGCAGGGGGCATAGATACGCAGTATTTT.